This TCR beta chain comes out of a study of shared clonotypes between healthy human individuals (dated by TCRdb to the early 2020s). Regarding the research as a whole: A couple of women and a few men aged 18 to 49 years were included in the cohort. Per donor, three plates each were used for CD4 naive and CD4 memory, two for CD8 naive, and one for CD8 memory. The study deeply sequenced blood TCR repertoires of about 5 healthy adults to estimate repertoire size and the extent of clonotype sharing between individuals. To increase sequencing depth and limit assay-specific biases, different laboratories used diverse techniques to prepare libraries and sequence TCR repertoires. Each donor's leukapheresis produced roughly between roughly 0.94 and 9.5 billion PBMCs. The investigation overall reported the following: Sampling was restricted to blood, and TCR repertoires in tissue are likely to differ from TCR repertoires in blood. Pairwise subsampling indicated that sequencing depth was expected to affect the degree of clonotype sharing among donors. Naive subsets generally had larger estimated clonotype richness than memory subsets did. Sharing across a handful of donors was observed for around 5% of naive CD4, less than 4% of naive CD8, over 2% of memory CD4, and over 0.3% of memory CD8 clonotypes. The genetic and exposure-history diversity represented was limited by the small number of donors. Rarefaction of sorted-subset datasets indicated incomplete sequencing despite the large sequencing depth. Higher generation probabilities were observed for clonotypes shared by all four sorted-subset donors than for non-shared clonotypes.

CD8 naive samples were obtained by positive selection for CCR7 among CD45RO-negative cells, yielding a CD45RA+CCR7+ population from which TemRA cells were excluded. The donors were healthy, HIV-negative adults with no recently reported acute infections or vaccinations. Only Caucasian adults living in Nashville, Tennessee, USA were represented among the donors. After blood collection by leukapheresis, PBMCs were isolated using Ficoll-Histopaque density gradient centrifugation and then cryopreserved in the vapor phase of liquid nitrogen. Analytical flow cytometry was used to check the purity and quantity of every magnetically sorted T cell population. Each sorted fraction had its genomic DNA isolated and then quantified by UV absorbance on a Nanodrop 2000c. Using the deep immunoSEQ assay, multiplex PCR amplified TCR CDR3 regions from genomic DNA. For each cell subset, the extracted genomic DNA was distributed evenly across all wells of several immunoSEQ 96-well plates, and each plate served as one replicate. For sorted subsets, roughly 200 ng of genomic DNA, equivalent to around 31,000 T cell genomes, went into each replicate PCR. Purified libraries were measured with a Qubit 3.0 fluorometer, size-checked on a Bioanalyzer 2100, and measured again with the KAPA Library Quantification kit. Each immunoSEQ 96-well plate was sequenced on its own single-read 150-cycle Illumina NextSeq 550 flow cell. The paper's processing steps were these. Because the immunoSEQ output held only junctional sequences and lacked quality scores, the filtering could not match the filtering applied to full-length reads. To assign V/J genes and CDR3, sequences were annotated using PyIR, a Python wrapper for IgBLAST v1.9, with IMGT germline references. Reads with weak V/J assignments (E-value above 1e-6), missing CDR3, stop codons, out-of-frame junctions, or ambiguous translated residues were removed. A V3J clonotype was defined by an identical inferred V gene, J gene, and CDR3 amino acid sequence. The percentage overlap between two repertoires was calculated by dividing the number of shared unique clonotypes by the size of the smaller repertoire. Three approaches were used to assess repertoire richness: RTK rarefaction, the Chao1 estimator, and Recon v2.1 estimates of unobserved clonotypes. Generation probabilities for all TCRbeta clonotypes obtained by the gDNA method from four donors were computed using OLGA. The source is immuneACCESS, and TCRdb retained only in-frame sequences with V and J called. Part of the clones is not carried over; for the studies checked, unresolved V genes explain less than half of this, and the remainder is unexplained. That table gives V, J and clone size, and the DNA gave D and trimming. The sample table records about 580,000 clones; 98% of these occur just once. The ten biggest clones cover approximately 0.3% of the sample.

Comments on this clone: Its antigen is still unknown. Base qualities are missing; no much larger clone stands one base away.

V loses 1 base at its end and J loses 6 bases; junction bases beyond the gene matches: 12. From the cysteine through the phenylalanine, the CDR3 covers 18 amino acids. Only the CDR3 region is kept as DNA, spanning 54 bases read in frame from base 1. From the germline V gene (reference sequence), CDR1 is LNHNV and CDR2 is YYDKDF. This sequence was found in a man aged 25 to 45 in good health. Sequenced: naive CD8+ T cells sorted from blood. The cell subset or site label corresponds to: CD45RA+CCR7+. Recombination linked TRBV15 to TRBJ2-1; TRBD2 aligns with 10 central bases. For the CDR3, the sequence is CATSRVKLLAGIVNEQFF. In nucleotides, the sequence is TGTGCCACCAGCAGAGTAAAATTACTAGCGGGAATTGTCAATGAGCAGTTCTTC.